This entry is about one TCR beta chain. The antigen is undetermined. Every immunoSEQ plate was one replicate of a subset's evenly spread DNA. Produced via immunoSEQ multiplex PCR; TCRdb's table is partial and in-frame only. Of roughly 2,000,000 clones listed, about 94% are singletons. Trimming took 3 bases from V and 5 from J, leaving 19 bases between them. The CDR3 length is 16 residues. Germline CDR1 MDHEN, CDR2 SYDVKM. These data come from a study of shared clonotypes between healthy human individuals. Naivety among CD8 cells was defined by CD45RO negativity and positive CCR7 selection, thereby excluding terminally differentiated effector memory CD45RA+ cells. Study-wide findings and caveats: The authors expected sequencing depth to affect clonotype sharing among donors.

The sample consisted of naive CD8+ T cells sorted from blood. The chain recombines TRBV28 with TRBJ2-5, with D perhaps given as TRBD1 or TRBD2 (5 bases each). The sequence was collected from a man aged 18 to 30 in good health. CDR3 amino acids: CASSLGQWGSGETQYF. The DNA of the CDR3 is TGTGCCAGCAGTTTGGGCCAATGGGGGTCGGGCGAGACCCAGTACTTC.